The text below deals with one TCR beta chain. Its specificity is unknown. Taken at least 2 cm from the tumor margin, the adjacent lung showed no atypia. This record belongs to a study of T cells in localized non-small cell lung cancer. Assay: immunoSEQ multiplex PCR; the TCRdb copy retains only in-frame clones and omits some. The sample consists of about 1,600 clones, roughly 15% of them appearing once. Study-wide points: A higher density of T cells in blood coincided with extended overall survival. The study found T cell clonality highest in uninvolved adjacent lung, above tumor.

V was trimmed by 6 bases and J by 3 bases, leaving 18 bases between them. Germline V gene sequence: CDR1 MNHGY, CDR2 SAAAGT. The CDR3 totals 15 residues. This TCR derives from a male donor aged 60 or older with stage III squamous cell lung carcinoma. The V and J genes are TRBV6-8 and TRBJ2-7; the D is unclear. The sample in question was normal lung tissue next to the tumor, obtained before any cancer treatment. The CDR3 sequence is CASRFGPSPVYEQYF. CDR3 DNA sequence: TGTGCCAGCAGATTCGGCCCGTCCCCGGTCTACGAGCAGTACTTC.